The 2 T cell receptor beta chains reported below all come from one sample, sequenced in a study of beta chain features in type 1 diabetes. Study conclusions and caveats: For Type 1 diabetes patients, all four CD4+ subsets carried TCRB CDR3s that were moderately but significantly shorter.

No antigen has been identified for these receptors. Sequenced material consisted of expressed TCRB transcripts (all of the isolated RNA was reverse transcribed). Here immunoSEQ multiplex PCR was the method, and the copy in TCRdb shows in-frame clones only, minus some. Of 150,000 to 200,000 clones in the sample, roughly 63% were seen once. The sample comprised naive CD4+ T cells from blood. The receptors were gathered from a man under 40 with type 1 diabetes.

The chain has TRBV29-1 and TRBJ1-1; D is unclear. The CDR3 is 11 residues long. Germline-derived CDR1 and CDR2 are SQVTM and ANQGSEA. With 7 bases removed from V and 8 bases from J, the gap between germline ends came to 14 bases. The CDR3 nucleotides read TGCAGCGCCCGGTCGGGCTCCGAAGCTTTCTTT. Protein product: CSARSGSEAFF.

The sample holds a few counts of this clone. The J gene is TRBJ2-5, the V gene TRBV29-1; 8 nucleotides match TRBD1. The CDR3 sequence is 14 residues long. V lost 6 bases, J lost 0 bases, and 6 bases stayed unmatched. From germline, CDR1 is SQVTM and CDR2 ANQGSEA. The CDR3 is CSVPTGGNQETQYF. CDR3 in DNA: TGCAGCGTCCCAACAGGGGGAAACCAAGAGACCCAGTACTTC.